These T cell receptor beta chains were read from a single sample in a study of PD-1 blockade in classical Hodgkin lymphoma. Sequenced by immunoSEQ multiplex PCR; TCRdb stores in-frame clones only, minus some. The sample shows roughly 94,000 clones, 85% to 95% of them seen only once. Specimen: peripheral blood mononuclear cells (PBMCs), collected before the fourth cycle of nivolumab. These receptors were taken from a human donor with classical Hodgkin lymphoma. Both conserved end residues are trimmed from each CDR3. Fields, in order: D gene, V gene, J gene, CDR3 protein. The D gene is left open where the match is weak.

>-|TRBV7-8|TRBJ1-1
ASSFVSSTEAF
>-|TRBV18|TRBJ2-7
ASSPRDLMTYEQY
>-|TRBV7-9|TRBJ2-7
ASSLAGGGGYEQY
>-|TRBV6-5|TRBJ2-3
ASGGGARTDTQY
>-|TRBV6-1|TRBJ2-5
ASSPSTETQY
>TRBD1|TRBV27|TRBJ2-2
ASSFFGTGNTGELF
>-|TRBV7-9|TRBJ2-7
ASSLLILDSSYEQY
>TRBD1|TRBV10-3|TRBJ2-5
AISVGTGVGETQY
>-|TRBV6-1|TRBJ2-3
ASRFQDTQY
>TRBD1|TRBV7-8|TRBJ1-5
ASSAGPQGAQPQH
>TRBD1|TRBV28|TRBJ1-5
ASSPGQGVLNQPQH
>-|TRBV7-9|TRBJ1-2
ASSLEQGRYGYT
>TRBD2|TRBV27|TRBJ2-5
ASRGEPAGTGPGTQY
>TRBD2|TRBV13|TRBJ2-7
ASSSPGTSGRREQY
>-|TRBV28|TRBJ2-1
ASSPPRGYSSYNEQF
>TRBD2|TRBV11-2|TRBJ2-2
ASSHMEGGRADFIGELF
>-|TRBV30|TRBJ2-7
AWSAWGMRS
>TRBD1|TRBV7-2|TRBJ2-5
ASSLPTGGRETQY
>-|TRBV5-1|TRBJ1-3
ASSLGGDKA
>-|TRBV7-2|TRBJ2-3
ASNLGTSTDTQY
>-|TRBV7-9|TRBJ1-1
ASSPQGFTEAF
>-|TRBV4-1|TRBJ1-2
ASSSGSYGYT
>TRBD1|TRBV19|TRBJ1-1
ASSIPGGVNTEAF
>TRBD1|TRBV5-1|TRBJ1-1
ASSAWTDRATEAF
>TRBD2|TRBV6-5|TRBJ2-5
ASRVAGETQY
>TRBD2|TRBV5-4|TRBJ2-2
ASSGGLAANTGELF
>TRBD1|TRBV25-1|TRBJ1-4
ASSKRDRGIFV
>-|TRBV27|TRBJ2-3
ASSFGDTGTDTQY
>TRBD1|TRBV10-3|TRBJ2-1
AISVLRDRGNEQF
>-|TRBV6-1|TRBJ1-2
ASSTDYT